Shown below are 9 T cell receptor beta chains from a single sample sequenced in a study of blood T cell repertoires in COVID-19. Sequencing was performed with immunoSEQ multiplex PCR; in TCRdb, only in-frame clones are kept and a portion is missing. The data show under 300,000 clones, around 90% seen once. The sequenced sample was peripheral blood. All receptors come from a woman aged 40 to 50 who had recovered from COVID-19.

This chain links TRBV14 with TRBJ1-6; D is ambiguous. The V gene lost 5 bases and the J gene lost 8 bases, with 16 bases spanning the gap. Per germline, CDR1 SGHDN and CDR2 FVKESK. The length of the CDR3 is 15 residues. The CDR3, as DNA: TGTGCCAGCAGCATAACAGTGTCCCCTCATTCACCCCTCCACTTT. This codes for CASSITVSPHSPLHF.

The chain carries TRBV11-2 and TRBJ2-3, with 7 bases identical to TRBD2. The V segment lost 1 base and the J segment 8 bases; nucleotides outside the gene matches: 6. The CDR3 covers 14 residues. Germline CDR1 reads SGHAT; CDR2 reads FQNNGV. The CDR3 region is CASSLAQSGGTQYF. For the CDR3, the DNA is TGTGCCAGCAGCTTAGCCCAATCGGGGGGTACGCAGTATTTT.

This clone was detected only once. The chain is built from TRBV20-1 and TRBJ2-1; 7 bases fit TRBD2. CDR3 length: 11 residues. V was pared by 4 bases and J by 10 bases, with 4 bases of the junction left unmatched. Germline CDR1 reads DFQATT; CDR2 reads SNEGSKA (reference sequence). The chain's CDR3 is CSAIGLDEQFF. The CDR3 DNA reads as TGCAGTGCTATAGGACTAGACGAGCAGTTCTTC.

The chain is built from TRBV30 and TRBJ2-1; weak D call: TRBD2 (5 bases). Germline-derived CDR1 and CDR2 are GTSNPN and SVGIG (reference sequence). V was trimmed by 2 bases and J by 4 bases, leaving 12 bases between them. The CDR3 length is 14 residues. The CDR3 DNA reads as TGTGCCTGGAGTCCCGACTACCAGTACAATGAGCAGTTCTTC. It translates to CAWSPDYQYNEQFF. The full variable domain, in which reference TRBV30 and TRBJ2-1 provide the parts outside the CDR3, is SQTIHQWPATLVQPVGSPLSLECTVEGTSNPNLYWYRQAAGRGLQLLFYSVGIGQISSEVPQNLSASRPQDRQFILSSKKLLLSDSGFYLCAWSPDYQYNEQFFGPGTRLTVL.

The chain couples TRBV24-1 to TRBJ2-1; 9 nucleotides align to TRBD2. Germline assignment: CDR1 KGHDR and CDR2 SFDVKD. The CDR3 consists of 14 residues. V was clipped by 5 bases and J by 4 bases; unmatched bases: 2. CDR3 amino acids: CATSASGRYNEQFF. In nucleotides, the CDR3 is TGTGCCACCAGTGCCAGCGGGAGGTACAATGAGCAGTTCTTC.

V usage is TRBV27 and J usage is TRBJ2-7; 7 bases align to TRBD2. Losses at the gene ends were 5 bases for V and 0 bases for J; bases not matched to a gene: 7. The CDR3 is 15 residues long. Germline V CDR1 and CDR2: MNHEY, SMNVEV (reference sequence). CDR3: CASSSSGLSSYEQYF. In DNA form, the CDR3 reads TGTGCCAGCAGTAGTAGCGGGTTAAGCTCCTACGAGCAGTACTTC.

This chain links TRBV19 with TRBJ1-1; the D gene is possibly TRBD1 (6 bases). CDR1 is LNHDA, CDR2 SQIVND, per germline (reference sequence). V lost 7 bases to trimming and J lost 1 base, with 13 bases between them. The CDR3 has 14 residues. The CDR3 coding sequence is TGTGCCAGTAACGACAGGTTGGGGAACACTGAAGCTTTCTTT. Its protein is CASNDRLGNTEAFF.

V gene TRBV7-9 combines with J gene TRBJ2-5, with 7 bases identical to TRBD1. J was trimmed by 1 base and V by 4 bases; bases with no gene match: 6. This CDR3 contains 15 residues. Germline assignment: CDR1 SEHNR and CDR2 FQNEAQ (reference sequence). The CDR3 here is CASSSTGQLQETQYF. The CDR3 DNA sequence: TGTGCCAGCAGCTCGACGGGACAGCTCCAAGAGACCCAGTACTTC.

The V and J genes are TRBV6-5 and TRBJ2-2, with a weak D call TRBD2 (7 bases). This CDR3 comprises 16 residues. Between the trimmed V and J ends, which lost 4 bases and 4 bases, there was a span of 16 bases. The germline CDR1 and CDR2 sequences are MNHEY and SVGAGI. The DNA of the CDR3 is TGTGCCAGCAGTTGGGGGGCGGGAGCGGGCACCGGGGAGCTGTTTTTT. As protein: CASSWGAGAGTGELFF.